This TCR beta chain is drawn from a study of CD8+CD57+ T cells in acquired aplastic anemia. For the study at large: When averaged, DNA from sorted CD4+ and CD8+ cells came to approximately 3.2 ug.

The CDR3 extends over 15 amino acids. The V and J ends lost 5 bases and 3 bases, in that order; junction bases with no gene match: 6. Germline V gives CDR1 SGHAT, CDR2 FQDESV (reference sequence). The sequenced patients had an expansion of CD8+CD57+ cells seen by flow cytometry. When blood sampling took place, the patients had received no therapy. Genomic DNA, the template, was used for profiling of the TCR beta VDJ and CDR3. TCRdb itself ran the reads through MiXCR, one entry per CDR3 protein. The sample contains fewer than 200,000 distinct CDR3 sequences, less than 60% of which appear only once. V gene TRBV11-1 combines with J gene TRBJ2-1; 8 bases line up with TRBD1. This clonotype originated in a human donor with aplastic anemia. The material sequenced was sorted CD4+, CD8+, or CD8+CD57+ T cells (not recorded which) from PBMCs. DNA of the CDR3: TGTGCCAGCAGCAGGACAGGGTCGGTCTACAATGAGCAGTTCTTC. Amino acid sequence: CASSRTGSVYNEQFF.